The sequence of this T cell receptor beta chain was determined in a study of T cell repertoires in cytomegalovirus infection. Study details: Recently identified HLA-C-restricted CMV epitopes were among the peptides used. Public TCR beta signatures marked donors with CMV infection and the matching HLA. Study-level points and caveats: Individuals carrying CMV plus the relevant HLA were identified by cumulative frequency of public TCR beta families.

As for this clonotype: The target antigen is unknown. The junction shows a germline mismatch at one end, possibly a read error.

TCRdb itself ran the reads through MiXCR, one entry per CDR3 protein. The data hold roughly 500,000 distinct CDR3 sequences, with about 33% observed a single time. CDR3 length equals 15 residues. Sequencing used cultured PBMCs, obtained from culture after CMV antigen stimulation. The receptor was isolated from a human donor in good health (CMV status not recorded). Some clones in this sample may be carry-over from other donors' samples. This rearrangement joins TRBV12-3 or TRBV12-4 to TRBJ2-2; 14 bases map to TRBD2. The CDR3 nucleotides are TGTGCCAGCAGTCCGGGACTAGCGGGAGCCTCCCTGGGAGTTTTT. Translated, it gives CASSPGLAGASLGVF.